This TCR beta chain originates from a study of T-cell reconstitution after alpha-beta-depleted transplantation in children. There are a few counts of this clonotype. Its antigen is unknown. Study-level findings and limits: Several hundred expanded graft clones reportedly supplied alpha-beta T cells about two months after transplant. Some patients' high day-60 TCRbeta diversity was traced to surviving recipient T cells and thymic progenitors.

Trimming took 5 bases from V and 3 from J, leaving 5 bases between them. CDR3 length: 11 amino acids. Construction of the TCRbeta library involved unique molecular identifiers. MiXCR, applied by TCRdb to the PCR reads, yields one record per CDR3 protein. The top ten hold roughly 35% of the sample, which has around 200,000 distinct CDR3 sequences, about 8.4% seen once. Specimen: PBMCs, mostly from graft donor cells, collected 360 days after TCRalphabeta/CD19-depleted stem cell transplant. The receptor comes from a male patient under 10 years old who had a stem cell transplant for acute myeloid leukemia, so the T cells may come from the graft donor. The chain links TRBV12-3 or TRBV12-4 to TRBJ2-7, with D possibly TRBD1 on 5 matching bases. The CDR3 spells CASSDSYEQYF. DNA of the CDR3: TGTGCCAGCAGTGACAGCTACGAGCAGTACTTC.